Listed below are T cell receptor beta chains from one sample, sequenced in a study of cytomegalovirus exposure and HLA in healthy donors. Produced via immunoSEQ multiplex PCR; TCRdb's table is partial and in-frame only. This table has fewer than 40,000 clones, 65% to 75% appearing once. Sequencing input: PBMCs. The receptors were gathered from a middle-aged man in good health and CMV-seropositive. The CDR3 runs from the conserved cysteine through the conserved F or W. D genes are given only for firm matches. Clone sizes are given selectively: once, few, many, or a class where the clone is expanded.

clone_size j_call d_call v_call cdr3_aa cdr3_nt
. TRBJ2-7 . TRBV30 CAWSVGGGSYEQYF TGTGCCTGGAGTGTGGGGGGAGGCTCCTACGAGCAGTACTTC
. TRBJ2-5 . TRBV10-3 CAISAWGSQETQYF TGTGCCATCAGTGCCTGGGGCTCCCAGGAGACCCAGTACTTC
. TRBJ1-1 . TRBV30 CAWSSGAFEAFF TGTGCCTGGAGTTCAGGGGCGTTTGAAGCTTTCTTT
. TRBJ1-3 . TRBV30 CAWLKGGSGNTIYF TGTGCCTGGTTAAAAGGGGGCTCTGGAAACACCATATATTTT
few TRBJ2-2 TRBD1 TRBV29-1 CSVKRTGEDTGELFF TGCAGCGTTAAAAGGACAGGGGAAGACACCGGGGAGCTGTTTTTT
. TRBJ1-2 . TRBV5-4 CASSSLTGVGLYGYTF TGTGCCAGCAGCTCACTGACAGGCGTCGGGCTTTATGGCTACACCTTC
once TRBJ2-7 TRBD2 TRBV27 CASSYRLAERNEQYF TGTGCCAGCAGCTACCGTCTAGCGGAGAGAAACGAGCAGTACTTC
. TRBJ2-3 . TRBV4-3 CASSQVGQSTDTQYF TGCGCCAGCAGCCAAGTAGGACAAAGCACAGATACGCAGTATTTT
. TRBJ1-5 . TRBV5-8 CASSPGQYSNQPQHF TGTGCCAGCAGCCCCGGACAGTATAGCAATCAGCCCCAGCATTTT
. TRBJ2-7 . TRBV30 CAWSGDTEQYF TGTGCCTGGAGTGGGGACACCGAGCAGTACTTC
. TRBJ2-1 TRBD2 TRBV5-1 CASSYGTSGYNEQFF TGCGCCAGCAGCTACGGGACTAGCGGATACAATGAGCAGTTCTTC
few TRBJ2-7 . TRBV5-6 CASSVGLYEQYF TGTGCCAGCAGCGTAGGACTCTACGAGCAGTACTTC
. TRBJ2-3 . TRBV9 CASSVGGRPTDTQYF TGTGCCAGCAGCGTAGGCGGTAGACCCACAGATACGCAGTATTTT
once TRBJ2-7 . TRBV5-1 CASSRTTSYEQYF TGCGCCAGCAGCCGGACTACATCCTACGAGCAGTACTTC
. TRBJ2-1 TRBD2 TRBV6-4 CASSDSASGWGDEQFF TGTGCCAGCAGTGACTCTGCTAGCGGGTGGGGGGATGAGCAGTTCTTC
. TRBJ2-5 TRBD1 TRBV5-6 CASSGTGARETQYF TGTGCCAGCAGCGGGACAGGGGCACGGGAGACCCAGTACTTC
. TRBJ1-1 . TRBV5-1 CASSLSEGNTEAFF TGCGCCAGCAGCTTGTCCGAGGGAAACACTGAAGCTTTCTTT
. TRBJ1-5 TRBD1 TRBV6-5 CASSSGGSQPQHF TGTGCCAGCAGTTCAGGGGGCAGTCAGCCCCAGCATTTT
. TRBJ1-5 TRBD1 TRBV29-1 CSVAGGQAQPQHF TGCAGCGTTGCAGGGGGACAGGCTCAGCCCCAGCATTTT
. TRBJ1-2 . TRBV14 CASSRLQGFGVNYGYTF TGTGCCAGCAGCCGTTTGCAGGGGTTTGGAGTTAACTATGGCTACACCTTC